The 31 T cell receptor beta chains listed next were all sequenced from one sample in a study of memory CD4+ T cells and cytomegalovirus serostatus. The protocol was immunoSEQ multiplex PCR, while the TCRdb copy is restricted to in-frame clones and leaves out a portion. Of about 42,000 clones in the sample, around 80% were seen once. The sort gate was single viable CD3+CD4+CD8-CD45RO+ cells for memory CD4+ T cells. Sequencing input: memory CD4+ T cells from blood. Receptor source: an adult in good health and CMV-seronegative.

This clone was seen only a few times. The chain has TRBV2 and TRBJ2-3; D not resolved. V was cut by 6 bases and J by 0 bases, with 7 bases left in between. This CDR3 spans 13 amino acids. The germline V gene has CDR1 SNHLY and CDR2 FYNNEI. DNA for the CDR3: TGTGCCAGCAGGTTTTCTAGCACAGATACGCAGTATTTT. Protein: CASRFSSTDTQYF.

The chain joins TRBV6-1 to TRBJ2-5, with unresolved D. This CDR3 region has 15 residues. The V and J ends lost 2 bases and 1 base respectively, with 11 bases between them. Germline-derived CDR1 and CDR2 are MNHNS and SASEGT. In nucleotides, the CDR3 is TGTGCCAGCAGTGAATGGAGTGAATCCCAAGAGACCCAGTACTTC. It specifies CASSEWSESQETQYF.

The chain carries TRBV5-1 and TRBJ1-6; TRBD1 matches at 10 bases. Germline V gene sequence: CDR1 SGHRS, CDR2 YFSETQ. There are 17 residues in the CDR3. V was clipped by 4 bases and J by 9 bases; unmatched bases: 13. The CDR3 region has the DNA TGCGCCAGCAGCATCGCCCATTCGACAGGGGGCGTTTCACCCCTCCACTTT. Protein: CASSIAHSTGGVSPLHF.

This sequence joins TRBV4-2 and TRBJ2-3, with TRBD2 matching over 9 bases. The CDR3 length is 18 residues. Per the germline V gene, CDR1 is LGHNA and CDR2 is YNFKEQ. V shed 0 bases, J shed 3 bases, and the junction held 10 bases outside the gene matches. CDR3 coding DNA: TGTGCCAGCAGCCAAGAGGCCGCGGGGGGGCCCCGGACAGATACGCAGTATTTT. Protein sequence: CASSQEAAGGPRTDTQYF.

The chain links TRBV10-2 to TRBJ1-1; D is unresolved. The CDR3 runs 11 residues. The germline CDR1 and CDR2 sequences are WSHSY and SAAADI. Trimming cost V 8 bases and J 0 bases, with 4 bases left between them. DNA for the CDR3: TGCGCCAGCTCAGTGAACACTGAAGCTTTCTTT. Protein sequence: CASSVNTEAFF.

This chain connects TRBV18 to TRBJ1-1; D remains unclear. Trimming took 6 bases from V and 1 from J, leaving 18 bases between them. CDR1 and CDR2 (germline): KGHSH, LQKENI. The CDR3 contains 16 residues. The CDR3 DNA follows: TGTGCCAGCTCCCAACAATCTAGCCGGGCGAACACTGAAGCTTTCTTT. It is translated as CASSQQSSRANTEAFF.

This clone has just one count. One end of the junction varies from germline; a read error may be responsible. V and J are TRBV20-1 and TRBJ1-1; D gene ambiguous. This CDR3 region has 9 residues. CDR1 is DFQATT and CDR2 is SNEGSKA in the germline V gene (reference sequence). This chain's CDR3 is CSAVTGAFF. The CDR3 bases are TGCAGTGCAGTTACTGGAGCTTTCTTT.

This chain uses TRBV19 with TRBJ1-1, with 7 bases matching TRBD1. Germline V gives CDR1 LNHDA, CDR2 SQIVND (reference sequence). V lost 6 bases, J lost 1 base, and 8 bases stayed unmatched. The CDR3 sequence is 15 residues long. CDR3 in amino acids: CASRKTGAPNTEAFF. The CDR3 DNA follows: TGTGCCAGTAGAAAAACAGGGGCCCCGAACACTGAAGCTTTCTTT.

This clone turned up a few times. V usage is TRBV28 and J usage is TRBJ1-1; D is ambiguous. CDR1 is MDHEN, CDR2 SYDVKM, per germline. This CDR3 has 14 amino acids. V was shortened by 5 bases and J by 0 bases, with 10 bases between the two germline ends. The CDR3 nucleotides read TGTGCCAGCAGTCTACTTCAGTTGAACACTGAAGCTTTCTTT. The encoded protein is CASSLLQLNTEAFF.

Remarks on this clone: A junction boundary mismatches the germline segment, possibly from a read error. The DNA of the CDR3 is TGCGCCAGCAGCCTAGGTCTAATTCAATCCTACCCATCCTCGAACTTC. Translation gives CASSLGLIQSYPSSNF. The chain has TRBV4-1 and TRBJ2-4; D is unresolved. This CDR3 region has 16 residues. Germline CDR1 is MGHRA and CDR2 is YSYEKL.

Here the CDR3 reads CASSFRLAGYDEQYF. CDR3 in DNA: TGTGCCAGCAGTTTTAGACTAGCGGGGTACGACGAGCAGTACTTC. V is TRBV28 and J is TRBJ2-7; 11 bases are a match to TRBD2. Germline V gives CDR1 MDHEN, CDR2 SYDVKM. J lost 5 bases, V lost 3 bases, and 6 bases had no gene match. CDR3 size: 15 residues.

This chain links TRBV7-2 with TRBJ1-2; D unclear. Looked up from germline, CDR1 is SGHTA and CDR2 is FQGNSA. The CDR3 loop spans 13 amino acids. V lost 6 bases and J lost 5, with 13 bases in between. CDR3 residues: CASRISGDYGYTF. The CDR3 DNA reads as TGTGCCAGCAGGATCTCGGGAGATTATGGCTACACCTTC.

This chain links TRBV6-5 with TRBJ2-1, with no clear D. Trimming shortened V by 0 bases and J by 8 bases, and 14 bases separated the two germline ends. This CDR3 contains 15 residues. Germline values: CDR1 MNHEY, CDR2 SVGAGI. CDR3 nucleotides: TGTGCCAGCAGTTACTCGATCTTAAACCGGGATGAGCAGTTCTTC. Translated, it gives CASSYSILNRDEQFF.

The chain combines TRBV19 with TRBJ1-4; D remains unclear. Germline-derived CDR1 and CDR2 are LNHDA and SQIVND (reference sequence). This CDR3 comprises 13 residues. Trimming shortened V by 6 bases and J by 8 bases, and 13 bases separated the two germline ends. In nucleotides, the CDR3 is TGTGCCAGTAGGGAAAATGGACGCGAAAAACTGTTTTTT. This sequence encodes CASRENGREKLFF.

The chain has TRBV5-1 and TRBJ1-6; the D gene is possibly TRBD1 (6 bases). CDR1 and CDR2 from the germline V gene are SGHRS and YFSETQ. V dropped 5 bases and J dropped 5 bases, with 14 bases sitting between them. The CDR3 runs to 15 residues. The CDR3 DNA is TGCGCCAGCAGTTCGGCCGGGACAAATAATTCACCCCTCCACTTT. Amino acids: CASSSAGTNNSPLHF.

The rearrangement links TRBV9 to TRBJ1-2; D might be TRBD1 (5 bases). The CDR3 sequence is 14 residues long. Deletions cut 0 bases from V and 5 bases from J, with 11 bases between. Germline V gives CDR1 SGDLS, CDR2 YYNGEE. The CDR3 sequence is CASSVGQGSYGYTF. CDR3 nucleotide sequence: TGTGCCAGCAGCGTAGGCCAGGGTAGTTATGGCTACACCTTC.

The V and J genes are TRBV4-1 and TRBJ1-1; unclear D gene. This CDR3 spans 14 amino acids. CDR1 is MGHRA, CDR2 YSYEKL, per germline. The V end lost 4 bases, the J end lost 0 bases, and 9 bases lay between the germline ends. CDR3 protein: CASSPRALNTEAFF. Written as DNA, the CDR3 is TGCGCCAGCAGCCCGCGGGCATTGAACACTGAAGCTTTCTTT.

The chain employs TRBV2 and TRBJ2-4, with a possible D match to TRBD2 (6 bases). The CDR3 has 17 residues. Trimming took off 2 bases at V and 3 bases at J, with 17 bases between the two ends. CDR1 SNHLY and CDR2 FYNNEI come from the germline V gene. The CDR3, as DNA: TGTGCCAGCAGTGAAAAGGTTGTCGGGAGAGGCAAAAACATTCAGTACTTC. This sequence encodes CASSEKVVGRGKNIQYF.

The chain carries TRBV6-6 and TRBJ1-4; perhaps TRBD1 as D (5 bases). Germline values: CDR1 MNHNY, CDR2 SVGAGI (reference sequence). The V end lost 1 base, the J end lost 8 bases, and 11 bases lay between the germline ends. The length of the CDR3 is 14 residues. The CDR3 sequence: CASSYLQDNEKLFF. CDR3 bases: TGTGCCAGCAGTTACTTACAGGATAACGAAAAACTGTTTTTT.

A remark on this clone: Mismatch with germline at one junction end may stem from a read error. V usage is TRBV5-1 and J usage is TRBJ2-1; D not resolved. Germline CDR1 and CDR2: SGHRS and YFSETQ. The CDR3 covers 12 residues. The DNA of the CDR3 is TGTGCCAGCAGCTTGCCTAGGGTCCCTGAGTTCTTC. As protein: CASSLPRVPEFF.

This clone was observed a handful of times. The chain links TRBV5-1 to TRBJ1-1; D call uncertain. The CDR3 runs 14 residues. Germline V CDR1 and CDR2: SGHRS, YFSETQ. V lost 2 bases and J lost 1, with 9 bases in between. CDR3 loop: CASSFDTWNTEAFF. The CDR3 DNA sequence: TGCGCCAGCAGCTTCGACACCTGGAACACTGAAGCTTTCTTT.

This clone was found a few times. The chain joins TRBV25-1 to TRBJ2-7; TRBD1 is a possible D gene (5 bases). Germline V gene data show CDR1 as MGHDK and CDR2 as SYGVNS. The CDR3 spans 12 residues. V was shortened by 5 bases and J by 2 bases, with 7 bases between the two germline ends. CDR3 bases: TGTGCCAGCAGTAGGGGTCCCTACGAGCAGTACTTC. It is translated as CASSRGPYEQYF.

The chain has TRBV7-9 and TRBJ1-3, with D tentatively TRBD1 (6 bases). CDR3 size: 14 residues. Germline CDR1 and CDR2: SEHNR and FQNEAQ (reference sequence). The V end was cut by 2 bases, the J end by 4 bases, with 9 bases between. DNA of the CDR3: TGTGCCAGCAGCTTAACAGGGCCAGGAAACACCATATATTTT. It specifies CASSLTGPGNTIYF. The complete variable domain, with remaining parts taken from reference TRBV7-9 and TRBJ1-3, reads DTGVSQNPRHKITKRGQNVTFRCDPISEHNRLYWYRQTLGQGPEFLTYFQNEAQLEKSRLLSDRFSAERPKGSFSTLEIQRTEQGDSAMYLCASSLTGPGNTIYFGEGSWLTVV.

The chain's CDR3 is CASSLQGGGYNEQFF. The CDR3 DNA sequence: TGTGCCAGCAGTCTCCAGGGGGGAGGATACAATGAGCAGTTCTTC. This chain joins TRBV6-5 and TRBJ2-1; D is possibly TRBD1 (7 bases). The ends were cut back, 5 bases at V and 4 bases at J, with 15 bases in the middle. The CDR3 totals 15 residues. Germline V gene lookup returns CDR1 MNHEY and CDR2 SVGAGI.

The gene calls are TRBV2 and TRBJ1-4; a possible D gene is TRBD1 (5 bases). V lost 3 bases and J 8 bases, leaving 7 bases between the germline ends. The germline V gene encodes CDR1 SNHLY and CDR2 FYNNEI. The CDR3 is 12 residues long. CDR3 coding DNA: TGTGCCAGCAGTGAGGGGGACGAAAAACTGTTTTTT. This codes for CASSEGDEKLFF.

The V gene is TRBV19, the J gene TRBJ1-5; D is ambiguous. Looked up from germline, CDR1 is LNHDA and CDR2 is SQIVND (reference sequence). The CDR3 contains 15 residues. With 7 bases removed from V and 1 base from J, the gap between germline ends came to 14 bases. CDR3 nucleotide sequence: TGTGCCAGTAAGGAGACCCTATTGAGCAATCAGCCCCAGCATTTT. Its translation: CASKETLLSNQPQHF.

The V call is TRBV18, the J call TRBJ2-3; D gene ambiguous. Germline CDR1 and CDR2: KGHSH and LQKENI. The CDR3 covers 12 residues. The germline V and J ends were trimmed by 4 bases and 5 bases, with 7 bases remaining between them. CDR3 bases: TGTGCCAGCTCACTGCCTGGAGATACGCAGTATTTT. It encodes CASSLPGDTQYF.

The J gene is TRBJ2-7, the V gene TRBV6-5; TRBD1 matches 7 bases. The trim removed 3 bases at V and 3 bases at J, leaving 5 bases unmatched. CDR3 length equals 14 residues. Germline V gene sequence: CDR1 MNHEY, CDR2 SVGAGI. The DNA for the CDR3 is TGTGCCAGCAGTTATCTTCGACAGGGCTACGAGCAGTACTTC. Translation: CASSYLRQGYEQYF.

The CDR3 sequence is CASRSGGSTDTQYF. DNA of the CDR3: TGTGCCAGCAGATCGGGCGGGAGCACAGATACGCAGTATTTT. The genes are TRBV5-4 and TRBJ2-3; D is possibly TRBD2 (5 bases). The CDR3 is 14 amino acids. CDR1 is SGHNT, CDR2 YYREEE, per germline (reference sequence). The V end was cut by 5 bases, the J end by 0 bases, with 10 bases between.

This clone was seen only once. The chain uses TRBV27 and TRBJ1-4; 8 bases match TRBD1. The CDR3 is 14 amino acids. V lost 6 bases, J lost 5 bases, and 5 bases stayed unmatched. Germline V gene sequence: CDR1 MNHEY, CDR2 SMNVEV (reference sequence). The CDR3 is CASSGQGENEKLFF. CDR3 coding DNA: TGTGCCAGCAGCGGACAGGGAGAAAATGAAAAACTGTTTTTT.

The chain has TRBV18 and TRBJ2-1; 10 nucleotides agree with TRBD2. Germline values: CDR1 KGHSH, CDR2 LQKENI. The CDR3 extends over 17 amino acids. J gave up 6 bases and V 1 base, and 9 bases lay outside the gene matches. The CDR3 is CASSPQGKAGGPNEQFF. The CDR3 DNA is TGTGCCAGCTCACCACAAGGGAAAGCGGGGGGGCCCAATGAGCAGTTCTTC.